A single TCR beta chain is shown here with its context. The antigen is not known. Recent acute infections and vaccinations were absent in the healthy HIV-negative adult donors. Clones were read by immunoSEQ multiplex PCR, and TCRdb kept only the in-frame ones, dropping some. The table includes roughly 500,000 clones, around four fifths detected once. This record comes from a study of shared clonotypes between healthy human individuals. For the study at large: Donors consisted of a couple of women and a few men between 18 and 49. Broader study findings: Limitation of the genetic and exposure-history diversity represented came from the few donors.

Trimming shortened V by 7 bases and J by 0 bases, and 14 bases separated the two germline ends. CDR1 SGHRS and CDR2 YFSETQ come from the germline V gene. This CDR3 has 14 amino acids. This chain connects TRBV5-1 to TRBJ2-7; D is unresolved. This sequence was found in a woman in her forties in good health. Some clones in this sample may be carry-over from other donors' samples. Input material: PBMCs. The CDR3 nucleotides are TGCGCCAGCCAGGACGGCAGCCTCTCCTACGAGCAGTACTTC. Protein product: CASQDGSLSYEQYF.